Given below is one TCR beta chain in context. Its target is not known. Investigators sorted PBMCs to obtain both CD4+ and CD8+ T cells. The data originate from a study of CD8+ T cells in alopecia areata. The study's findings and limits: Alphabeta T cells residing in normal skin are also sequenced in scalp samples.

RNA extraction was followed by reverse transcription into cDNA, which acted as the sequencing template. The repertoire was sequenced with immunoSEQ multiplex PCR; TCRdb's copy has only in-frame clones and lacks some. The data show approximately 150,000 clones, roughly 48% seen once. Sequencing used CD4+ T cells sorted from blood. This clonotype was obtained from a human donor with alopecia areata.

The CDR3 loop reads CSAETRGGDTQYF. CDR3 DNA: TGCAGCGCAGAGACTAGGGGGGGAGATACGCAGTATTTT. V usage is TRBV29-1 and J usage is TRBJ2-3; a possible D gene is TRBD2 (7 bases). CDR3 length: 13 amino acids. Trimming removed 7 bases at V and 5 bases at J, with 16 bases between. Germline V CDR1 and CDR2: SQVTM, ANQGSEA.